The 28 T cell receptor beta chains reported below all come from one sample, sequenced in a study of CD8 T cells in ankylosing spondylitis. One entry per CDR3 protein results from TCRdb running MiXCR on the 5' RACE reads. Here the sample spans around 320,000 distinct CDR3 sequences, roughly 20% being singletons. The sample was blood, either unsorted or a sorted T cell fraction (not recorded which). These receptors all come from a female donor with ankylosing spondylitis or in good health (not recorded which).

The chain is built from TRBV27 and TRBJ2-7; TRBD1 aligns across 7 bases. Unmatched junction bases numbered 9, after V lost 4 bases and J lost 3 bases. This CDR3 spans 15 amino acids. CDR1 and CDR2 from the germline V gene are MNHEY and SMNVEV (reference sequence). CDR3 DNA sequence: TGTGCCAGCAGTTCCCGACAGGGCCGATTCTACGAGCAGTACTTC. It encodes CASSSRQGRFYEQYF.

The rearrangement joins TRBV29-1 to TRBJ2-1, with 9 bases matching TRBD2. Per germline, CDR1 SQVTM and CDR2 ANQGSEA. CDR3 length equals 15 residues. V shed 6 bases and J 0 bases; nucleotides not matched to a gene: 6. This chain's CDR3 is CSVGGGRDSYNEQFF. The CDR3 DNA sequence: TGCAGCGTGGGGGGCGGGAGGGACTCCTACAATGAGCAGTTCTTC.

This clonotype came up a few times. CDR3 in amino acids: CASSDVVGGGSEQFF. The DNA of the CDR3 is TGTGCCAGCAGTGACGTTGTCGGGGGGGGGAGCGAGCAGTTCTTC. The chain couples TRBV2 to TRBJ2-1; TRBD2 agrees at 8 bases. V lost 3 bases to trimming and J lost 10 bases; unmatched junction nucleotides: 11. This CDR3 contains 15 residues. The germline gives CDR1 SNHLY, CDR2 FYNNEI. The complete variable domain, with remaining parts taken from reference TRBV2 and TRBJ2-1, reads EPEVTQTPSHQVTQMGQEVILRCVPISNHLYFYWYRQILGQKVEFLVSFYNNEISEKSEIFDDQFSVERPDGSNFTLKIRSTKLEDSAMYFCASSDVVGGGSEQFFGPGTRLTVL.

The table lists this clonotype with many counts. This sequence joins TRBV20-1 and TRBJ2-7; D not resolved. Per the germline V gene, CDR1 is DFQATT and CDR2 is SNEGSKA (reference sequence). The CDR3 covers 15 residues. Trimming cost V 1 base and J 4 bases, with 17 bases left between them. Here the CDR3 DNA reads TGCAGTGCTAGAGGAGAAGGCCTACCTAGATACGAGCAGTACTTC. The encoded protein is CSARGEGLPRYEQYF.

This clonotype was seen a handful of times. V usage is TRBV6-5 and J usage is TRBJ2-7, with 8 bases identical to TRBD1. Trimming cost V 2 bases and J 0 bases; bases outside gene matches: 6. Germline V gives CDR1 MNHEY, CDR2 SVGAGI. The CDR3 length is 16 residues. The DNA of the CDR3 is TGTGCCAGCAGTTACCAGGGACAGGCCAGCTCCTACGAGCAGTACTTC. It specifies CASSYQGQASSYEQYF.

V is TRBV29-1 and J is TRBJ1-3; TRBD1 might be the D (5 bases). Germline CDR1 is SQVTM and CDR2 is ANQGSEA. CDR3 length: 14 residues. The V gene lost 3 bases and the J gene lost 7 bases, with 16 bases spanning the gap. The CDR3 protein is CSVETGTAYNTIYF. The CDR3 DNA reads as TGCAGCGTTGAGACCGGGACGGCATACAACACCATATATTTT. The whole variable domain, filled in from reference TRBV29-1 and TRBJ1-3, reads SAVISQKPSRDICQRGTSLTIQCQVDSQVTMMFWYRQQPGQSLTLIATANQGSEATYESGFVIDKFPISRPNLTFSTLTVSNMSPEDSSIYLCSVETGTAYNTIYFGEGSWLTVV.

This clonotype has more than one count but fewer than ten. The J gene is TRBJ1-1, the V gene TRBV2; TRBD1 is a possible D gene (5 bases). The germline CDR1 and CDR2 sequences are SNHLY and FYNNEI. The CDR3 spans 14 residues. V was shortened by 4 bases and J by 0 bases, with 9 bases between the two germline ends. In DNA, the CDR3 is TGTGCCAGCAGTGTCGGGACCCTGAACACTGAAGCTTTCTTT. Translation: CASSVGTLNTEAFF. Using reference TRBV2 and TRBJ1-1 for the parts outside the CDR3, the full variable domain is EPEVTQTPSHQVTQMGQEVILRCVPISNHLYFYWYRQILGQKVEFLVSFYNNEISEKSEIFDDQFSVERPDGSNFTLKIRSTKLEDSAMYFCASSVGTLNTEAFFGQGTRLTVV.

The J gene is TRBJ2-3, the V gene TRBV20-1; 8 bases are shared with TRBD2. Germline V gene lookup returns CDR1 DFQATT and CDR2 SNEGSKA (reference sequence). The CDR3 covers 15 residues. Trimming removed 0 bases from V and 1 base from J; junction bases left unmatched: 3. DNA for the CDR3: TGCAGTGCTAGAGAGCTACTAGCGGGCACAGATACGCAGTATTTT. It codes for CSARELLAGTDTQYF.

The chain combines TRBV20-1 with TRBJ2-1; D is undetermined. The CDR3 consists of 15 residues. V lost 6 bases and J lost 0, with 15 bases in between. The germline gives CDR1 DFQATT, CDR2 SNEGSKA (reference sequence). CDR3: CSAPRLVRSYNEQFF. The CDR3 coding sequence is TGCAGTGCCCCACGTTTAGTTCGCTCCTACAATGAGCAGTTCTTC.

The rearrangement uses TRBV11-2 and TRBJ2-3, with TRBD2 matching 8 bases. Per germline, CDR1 SGHAT and CDR2 FQNNGV. CDR3 size: 18 residues. V lost 1 base to trimming and J lost 2 bases; unmatched junction nucleotides: 11. CDR3 coding DNA: TGTGCCAGCAGCTTAGGAGGGGGTAGCGGGAAAAACACAGATACGCAGTATTTT. Residues: CASSLGGGSGKNTDTQYF.

This clonotype was found a few times. J is TRBJ1-2 and V is TRBV30; TRBD1 agrees at 8 bases. V dropped 1 base and J dropped 5; count of bases not matched to a gene: 3. Germline CDR1 is GTSNPN and CDR2 is SVGIG (reference sequence). This CDR3 is 13 amino acids long. The CDR3 spells CAWSGGQGYGYTF. As DNA, the CDR3 is TGTGCCTGGAGTGGCGGACAGGGATATGGCTACACCTTC.

A few counts support this clonotype. The chain is built from TRBV6-1 and TRBJ1-1; unclear D gene. Between the trimmed V and J ends, which lost 5 bases and 1 base, there was a span of 17 bases. The germline V gene encodes CDR1 MNHNS and CDR2 SASEGT. The length of the CDR3 is 16 residues. As DNA, the CDR3 is TGTGCCAGCAGTCCTTTGGACGGGAGGGCGAACACTGAAGCTTTCTTT. It yields the protein CASSPLDGRANTEAFF.

The chain joins TRBV28 to TRBJ1-2, with D perhaps TRBD1 (6 bases). V lost 7 bases and J lost 5, with 8 bases in between. This CDR3 spans 11 amino acids. Germline V gives CDR1 MDHEN, CDR2 SYDVKM. CDR3 bases: TGTGCCAGCACGCAGGGGTATGGCTACACCTTC. Protein: CASTQGYGYTF.

This clonotype was seen only a few times. The chain recombines TRBV4-2 with TRBJ1-6; 7 positions match TRBD1. The ends lost 0 bases at V and 9 bases at J; junction bases unmatched: 8. CDR3 length: 16 amino acids. The germline gives CDR1 LGHNA, CDR2 YNFKEQ. CDR3 region: CASSQDRDSNRSPLHF. The CDR3 coding sequence is TGTGCCAGCAGCCAAGATCGGGACAGTAACCGTTCACCCCTCCACTTT.

The chain couples TRBV20-1 to TRBJ2-7; TRBD2 agrees at 11 bases. The CDR3 extends over 13 amino acids. J gave up 5 bases and V 5 bases, and 5 bases lay outside the gene matches. Germline lookup yields CDR1 DFQATT and CDR2 SNEGSKA (reference sequence). The CDR3 loop reads CSAALAGDDEQYF. As DNA, the CDR3 is TGCAGTGCTGCACTAGCGGGAGACGACGAGCAGTACTTC.

The V call is TRBV28, the J call TRBJ1-5; D is unresolved. V was trimmed by 3 bases and J by 9 bases, leaving 6 bases between them. Germline CDR1 is MDHEN and CDR2 is SYDVKM. CDR3 size: 11 residues. This CDR3 is CASSFGRPQHF. The CDR3 coding sequence is TGTGCCAGCAGTTTCGGGCGGCCCCAGCATTTT.

The J gene is TRBJ1-3, the V gene TRBV12-3 or TRBV12-4; the D gene is possibly TRBD1 (5 bases). The CDR3 spans 13 residues. V lost 6 bases to trimming and J lost 8 bases, with 14 bases between them. CDR3 nucleotides: TGTGCCAGCAGCTGGGACGCTCGTGACACCATATATTTT. This gives the protein CASSWDARDTIYF.

This clonotype was picked up many times. The chain recombines TRBV12-3 or TRBV12-4 with TRBJ2-1, with D possibly matching TRBD1 (6 bases). Trimming shortened V by 4 bases and J by 5 bases, and 9 bases separated the two germline ends. This CDR3 comprises 13 residues. The CDR3 protein is CASSSRQDNEQFF. The CDR3 region has the DNA TGTGCCAGCAGTTCTCGACAGGACAATGAGCAGTTCTTC.

In this sample, this clonotype turned up a few times. This chain connects TRBV12-3 or TRBV12-4 to TRBJ2-1, with 7 bases aligning to TRBD2. The CDR3 length is 15 residues. V was clipped by 6 bases and J by 2 bases; unmatched bases: 7. CDR3 residues: CASSQRDWTYNEQFF. CDR3 sequence (DNA): TGTGCCAGCAGCCAGCGGGATTGGACCTACAATGAGCAGTTCTTC.

The V call is TRBV5-1, the J call TRBJ2-4; the D gene is possibly TRBD1 (5 bases). The CDR3 has 14 residues. The V and J ends lost 0 bases and 8 bases respectively, with 12 bases between them. Per germline, CDR1 SGHRS and CDR2 YFSETQ. CDR3 loop: CASSLAGLGDIQYF. Written as DNA, the CDR3 is TGCGCCAGCAGCTTGGCAGGGCTAGGGGACATTCAGTACTTC.

The sample holds a few counts of this clonotype. The chain couples TRBV9 to TRBJ1-5, with a weak D call TRBD1 (5 bases). The CDR3 totals 15 residues. Germline values: CDR1 SGDLS, CDR2 YYNGEE. V was pared by 0 bases and J by 3 bases, with 10 bases between. In nucleotides, the CDR3 is TGTGCCAGCAGCGTAGAAGGGGCCTTCAATCAGCCCCAGCATTTT. This gives the protein CASSVEGAFNQPQHF. Full variable domain (remainder filled in from reference TRBV9 and TRBJ1-5): DSGVTQTPKHLITATGQRVTLRCSPRSGDLSVYWYQQSLDQGLQFLIQYYNGEERAKGNILERFSAQQFPDLHSELNLSSLELGDSALYFCASSVEGAFNQPQHFGDGTRLSIL.

The chain is built from TRBV4-2 and TRBJ2-5; TRBD2 agrees at 11 bases. The CDR3 contains 19 residues. CDR1 and CDR2 from the germline V gene are LGHNA and YNFKEQ. Trimming removed 1 base from V and 5 bases from J; junction bases left unmatched: 15. DNA for the CDR3: TGTGCCAGCAGCCAAGGCCGGGGTAGCGGGAGGGCGTTAGGGGAGACCCAGTACTTC. Residues: CASSQGRGSGRALGETQYF.

The V and J genes are TRBV7-2 and TRBJ2-1; tentatively, D is TRBD2 (6 bases). The V end was cut by 5 bases, the J end by 7 bases, with 21 bases between. This CDR3 has 16 residues. Germline CDR1 SGHTA, CDR2 FQGNSA. The CDR3 here is CASSPYWRGYTNEQFF. CDR3 coding DNA: TGTGCCAGCAGCCCCTACTGGCGGGGCTATACAAATGAGCAGTTCTTC.

This clonotype was seen only a few times. The J gene is TRBJ2-7, the V gene TRBV20-1; 9 positions match TRBD2. The V segment lost 5 bases and the J segment 5 bases; nucleotides outside the gene matches: 10. Germline V gives CDR1 DFQATT, CDR2 SNEGSKA (reference sequence). The CDR3 extends over 14 amino acids. The CDR3 reads CSAHYSGSPHEQYF. Here the CDR3 DNA reads TGCAGTGCTCACTATAGCGGGAGTCCCCACGAGCAGTACTTC.

A few counts support this clonotype. The chain is built from TRBV6-4 and TRBJ2-6; possible D gene TRBD1, 5 bases. The CDR3 consists of 14 residues. Trimming removed 3 bases from V and 4 bases from J, with 7 bases in between. Germline CDR1 MRHNA, CDR2 SNTAGT. The CDR3 sequence is CASSEQAGANVLTF. CDR3 nucleotides: TGTGCCAGCAGTGAACAGGCCGGGGCCAACGTCCTGACTTTC.

Only a few counts were recorded for this clonotype. The chain is built from TRBV20-1 and TRBJ2-1; 7 nucleotides match TRBD2. The CDR3 consists of 14 residues. V lost 1 base and J lost 4; bases outside the gene matches: 4. CDR1 and CDR2 (germline): DFQATT, SNEGSKA (reference sequence). This chain's CDR3 is CSARGRDYYNEQFF. The CDR3 DNA sequence: TGCAGTGCTAGAGGGAGGGACTATTACAATGAGCAGTTCTTC.

This clonotype showed up many times. This chain joins TRBV29-1 and TRBJ1-1, with D tentatively TRBD1 (6 bases). Germline-derived CDR1 and CDR2 are SQVTM and ANQGSEA. The CDR3 loop spans 11 amino acids. Trimming left V 7 bases short and J 2 bases short, with 8 bases between. CDR3 in DNA: TGCAGCGCACAGGGTAACACTGAAGCTTTCTTT. Its translation: CSAQGNTEAFF.

The chain has TRBV5-6 and TRBJ2-7; tentative D call: TRBD1 (6 bases). Trimming took 9 bases from V and 1 from J, leaving 17 bases between them. The CDR3 covers 14 residues. The germline CDR1 and CDR2 sequences are SGHDT and YYEEEE. This CDR3 reads CATSSLTGSYEQYF. CDR3 DNA: TGTGCCACGTCCAGCCTAACAGGGTCCTACGAGCAGTACTTC.